The next 25 T cell receptor beta chains were all read from a single sample in a study of T cell clones after liver transplantation. Using immunoSEQ multiplex PCR, the repertoire was profiled, and TCRdb retains in-frame clones only, with some absent. The sample includes more than 45,000 clones, about two thirds of them seen just once. The specimen comprised CD4+ T cells from blood, sampled at the approximately 16-month timepoint. Receptor source: a human patient who received a liver transplant. Certain T cells may be donor cells from the graft.

A single count supports this clone. The genes are TRBV30 and TRBJ2-5; 8 bases are shared with TRBD1. V was clipped by 5 bases and J by 5 bases; unmatched bases: 7. CDR3 length equals 13 residues. Germline V CDR1 and CDR2: GTSNPN, SVGIG (reference sequence). CDR3 nucleotides: TGTGCCTGGGTGCAGGGGGCACACGAGACCCAGTACTTC. It encodes CAWVQGAHETQYF. Complete variable domain (other parts from reference TRBV30 and TRBJ2-5): SQTIHQWPATLVQPVGSPLSLECTVEGTSNPNLYWYRQAAGRGLQLLFYSVGIGQISSEVPQNLSASRPQDRQFILSSKKLLLSDSGFYLCAWVQGAHETQYFGPGTRLLVL.

CDR3 in amino acids: CASSSTGGDEKLFF. In DNA form, the CDR3 reads TGCGCCAGCAGCTCGACAGGGGGGGATGAAAAACTGTTTTTT. The rearrangement links TRBV5-1 to TRBJ1-4, with TRBD1 identical over 9 bases. Germline CDR1 and CDR2: SGHRS and YFSETQ. The length of the CDR3 is 14 residues. V trimming: 3 bases; J trimming: 6 bases; junction bases outside the gene matches: 3.

This clone appeared once. This chain links TRBV5-1 with TRBJ2-5; no clear D gene. With 0 bases removed from V and 5 bases from J, the gap between germline ends came to 11 bases. Germline values: CDR1 SGHRS, CDR2 YFSETQ. This CDR3 has 14 residues. The CDR3 loop is CASSLERVAETQYF. DNA for the CDR3: TGCGCCAGCAGCTTGGAAAGGGTTGCGGAGACCCAGTACTTC. Looking up the rest from reference TRBV5-1 and TRBJ2-5 gives the full variable domain: KAGVTQTPRYLIKTRGQQVTLSCSPISGHRSVSWYQQTPGQGLQFLFEYFSETQRNKGNFPGRFSGRQFSNSRSEMNVSTLELGDSALYLCASSLERVAETQYFGPGTRLLVL.

The V gene is TRBV7-2, the J gene TRBJ2-7; TRBD1 aligns across 8 bases. The CDR3 extends over 15 amino acids. V lost 6 bases to trimming and J lost 1 base; unmatched junction nucleotides: 8. The germline gives CDR1 SGHTA, CDR2 FQGNSA. In DNA, the CDR3 is TGTGCCAGCAGTTTGGGACAGGTCGTGTCCTACGAGCAGTACGTC. Translating gives CASSLGQVVSYEQYV.

The rearrangement joins TRBV7-2 to TRBJ2-3; a weak D match, TRBD2 (6 bases). V lost 3 bases, J lost 2 bases, and 12 bases lay in between. The germline V gene encodes CDR1 SGHTA and CDR2 FQGNSA. This CDR3 is built from 15 residues. CDR3 sequence (DNA): TGTGCCAGCAGCTTTGGGACTCAATACACAGATACGCAGTATTTT. It translates to CASSFGTQYTDTQYF.

V usage is TRBV7-9 and J usage is TRBJ1-4; a weak D match, TRBD1 (6 bases). Trimming cost V 1 base and J 3 bases, with 15 bases left between them. CDR3 length: 17 amino acids. Germline V gene sequence: CDR1 SEHNR, CDR2 FQNEAQ (reference sequence). Here the CDR3 DNA reads TGTGCCAGCAGCTTAGGTAGGGGGAATGCGGCTAATGAAAAACTGTTTTTT. Translated, it gives CASSLGRGNAANEKLFF.

This rearrangement joins TRBV6-1 to TRBJ1-4; TRBD1 is a possible D gene (5 bases). V gave up 7 bases and J gave up 3 bases, with 12 bases separating them. CDR1 and CDR2 from the germline V gene are MNHNS and SASEGT. The CDR3 runs 14 residues. CDR3 nucleotide sequence: TGTGCCAGCAATCGCTTGGGACCTAATGAAAAACTGTTTTTT. Translated, it gives CASNRLGPNEKLFF.

This clone has a handful of counts. The V and J genes are TRBV15 and TRBJ1-2; D call uncertain. CDR3 length: 12 residues. Looked up from germline, CDR1 is LNHNV and CDR2 is YYDKDF (reference sequence). The germline V and J ends were trimmed by 3 bases and 1 base, with 3 bases remaining between them. The CDR3 DNA follows: TGTGCCACCAGCAGGGATAACTATGGCTACACCTTC. Its protein is CATSRDNYGYTF.

In nucleotides, the CDR3 is TGTGCCAGCAGCTCTCAGGGGGCGGACGGCTACACCTTC. It translates to CASSSQGADGYTF. V is TRBV7-9 and J is TRBJ1-2; 8 nucleotides agree with TRBD1. CDR3 length: 13 residues. Per germline, CDR1 SEHNR and CDR2 FQNEAQ (reference sequence). J lost 8 bases, V lost 4 bases, and 6 bases had no gene match.

This clone was counted between two and nine times. The chain links TRBV7-9 to TRBJ1-4; 7 bases fit TRBD1. The CDR3 is 15 residues long. J was trimmed by 4 bases and V by 5 bases; bases with no gene match: 7. Germline values: CDR1 SEHNR, CDR2 FQNEAQ (reference sequence). CDR3 in amino acids: CASSRTAGGNEKLFF. The CDR3 DNA sequence: TGTGCCAGCAGCCGGACGGCAGGGGGTAATGAAAAACTGTTTTTT.

The chain has TRBV28 and TRBJ1-3, with D maybe TRBD1 (6 bases). Germline V gene sequence: CDR1 MDHEN, CDR2 SYDVKM. Trimming took off 7 bases at V and 4 bases at J, with 17 bases between the two ends. This CDR3 comprises 15 residues. This CDR3 reads CASTGTIDRGNTIYF. CDR3 nucleotides: TGTGCCAGCACGGGGACCATAGACAGGGGAAACACCATATATTTT.

This clone appeared a single time. The gene calls are TRBV5-1 and TRBJ1-2; 7 nucleotides align to TRBD1. V lost 0 bases, J lost 4 bases, and 9 bases stayed unmatched. This CDR3 spans 16 amino acids. Germline V CDR1 and CDR2: SGHRS, YFSETQ. The CDR3 spells CASSLGGTERGYGYTF. CDR3 DNA sequence: TGCGCCAGCAGCTTGGGCGGGACAGAGAGGGGCTATGGCTACACCTTC.

The genes are TRBV11-2 and TRBJ2-1, with D possibly matching TRBD2 (6 bases). The CDR3 totals 15 residues. Deletions cut 1 base from V and 7 bases from J, with 14 bases between. Germline CDR1 and CDR2: SGHAT and FQNNGV. This CDR3 is CASSLGAGLRNEQFF. In nucleotides, the CDR3 is TGTGCCAGCAGCTTAGGAGCGGGTTTAAGGAATGAGCAGTTCTTC.

V and J are TRBV7-9 and TRBJ2-5; D may be TRBD1 or TRBD2 (5 bases each). V shed 4 bases and J shed 1 base, with 22 bases lying between them. Germline V gene sequence: CDR1 SEHNR, CDR2 FQNEAQ (reference sequence). The CDR3 is 18 amino acids. In DNA form, the CDR3 reads TGTGCCAGCAGCTCCCCCCACCGGGACCCAATTATCCAAGAGACCCAGTACTTC. Its protein is CASSSPHRDPIIQETQYF.

This chain links TRBV13 with TRBJ2-5; no clear D gene. CDR3 size: 16 residues. V lost 5 bases to trimming and J lost 1 base, with 17 bases between them. The germline gives CDR1 PRHDT, CDR2 FYEKMQ (reference sequence). In DNA form, the CDR3 reads TGTGCCAGCAGCCCGAATCGCGGCAGAATCCAAGAGACCCAGTACTTC. It yields the protein CASSPNRGRIQETQYF. The variable domain in full, with the rest retrieved from reference TRBV13 and TRBJ2-5, is AAGVIQSPRHLIKEKRETATLKCYPIPRHDTVYWYQQGPGQDPQFLISFYEKMQSDKGSIPDRFSAQQFSDYHSELNMSSLELGDSALYFCASSPNRGRIQETQYFGPGTRLLVL.

The CDR3 nucleotides read TGTGCCAGCAGCTTACTTGGCAGGAGGAATCAGCCCCAGCATTTT. It codes for CASSLLGRRNQPQHF. The J gene is TRBJ1-5, the V gene TRBV7-2; D remains ambiguous. V dropped 2 bases and J dropped 4 bases, with 12 bases sitting between them. CDR1 is SGHTA, CDR2 FQGNSA, per germline. This CDR3 is built from 15 residues.

This chain links TRBV28 with TRBJ1-2, with unresolved D. V dropped 2 bases and J dropped 0 bases, with 7 bases sitting between them. This CDR3 is built from 14 residues. Germline lookup yields CDR1 MDHEN and CDR2 SYDVKM. The CDR3: CASSLGAANYGYTF. As DNA, the CDR3 is TGTGCCAGCAGTTTAGGTGCAGCTAACTATGGCTACACCTTC.

The J gene is TRBJ2-2, the V gene TRBV10-3; D possibly corresponds to TRBD1 (5 bases). Per germline, CDR1 ENHRY and CDR2 SYGVKD. Trimming shortened V by 6 bases and J by 2 bases, and 7 bases separated the two germline ends. This CDR3 is 13 amino acids long. CDR3 nucleotides: TGTGCCATCAGCGGACAAAACACCGGGGAGCTGTTTTTT. Translation gives CAISGQNTGELFF.

The V gene is TRBV10-3, the J gene TRBJ1-4; D possibly corresponds to TRBD1 (6 bases). The germline gives CDR1 ENHRY, CDR2 SYGVKD. V dropped 2 bases and J dropped 5 bases, with 15 bases sitting between them. CDR3 length: 16 amino acids. The CDR3 nucleotides read TGTGCCATCAGTGAGGGTTCAAGGGGGATCAATGAAAAACTGTTTTTT. Its translation is CAISEGSRGINEKLFF.

The rearrangement links TRBV5-5 to TRBJ2-1, with 8 bases lining up with TRBD1. Germline lookup yields CDR1 SGHKS and CDR2 YYEKEE (reference sequence). V was pared by 4 bases and J by 1 base, with 4 bases of the junction left unmatched. The CDR3 has 15 residues. The CDR3: CASSRTGTSYNEQFF. Here the CDR3 DNA reads TGTGCCAGCAGCAGGACAGGGACGTCCTACAATGAGCAGTTCTTC.

The rearrangement links TRBV7-2 to TRBJ2-1; tentative D call: TRBD1 (5 bases). This CDR3 has 14 residues. Trimming shortened V by 2 bases and J by 7 bases, and 12 bases separated the two germline ends. In germline, CDR1 is SGHTA, CDR2 FQGNSA. CDR3 nucleotides: TGTGCCAGCAGCTTATCGACAGCTCAAAATGAGCAGTTCTTC. It codes for CASSLSTAQNEQFF.

In its sample, this clone was seen a few times. The chain combines TRBV30 with TRBJ2-3; D gene unclear. Looked up from germline, CDR1 is GTSNPN and CDR2 is SVGIG (reference sequence). V was pared by 4 bases and J by 3 bases, with 14 bases between. The CDR3 consists of 14 residues. CDR3 DNA sequence: TGTGCCTGGACGCCGCTTTCCTTGACAGATACGCAGTATTTT. Translated, it gives CAWTPLSLTDTQYF.

The V gene is TRBV5-8, the J gene TRBJ1-1; D ambiguous. Germline loops: CDR1 SGHTS, CDR2 YDEGEE. Trimming pared 1 base from V and 6 bases from J, leaving 13 bases between. The CDR3 totals 14 residues. The CDR3 is CASSLFTVSAEAFF. In nucleotides, the CDR3 is TGTGCCAGCAGCTTGTTTACGGTATCCGCTGAAGCTTTCTTT.

The chain employs TRBV29-1 and TRBJ1-4; D is unresolved. V was cut by 5 bases and J by 5 bases, with 15 bases left in between. Germline V lookup: CDR1 SQVTM, CDR2 ANQGSEA. The length of the CDR3 is 14 residues. CDR3: CSVREVGSNEKLFF. As DNA, the CDR3 is TGCAGCGTTAGGGAGGTGGGGTCGAATGAAAAACTGTTTTTT.

The chain carries TRBV29-1 and TRBJ1-6; no definite D call. The germline V and J ends were trimmed by 5 bases and 6 bases, with 11 bases remaining between them. Germline-derived CDR1 and CDR2 are SQVTM and ANQGSEA. The CDR3 runs 13 residues. Written as DNA, the CDR3 is TGCAGCGTTCGGGAGGGTGCTAATTCACCCCTCCACTTT. Translating gives CSVREGANSPLHF.